Described below is a single TCR beta chain sequence and its context. This sample is drawn from a study of cytomegalovirus exposure and HLA in healthy donors. Between the trimmed V and J ends, which lost 1 base and 3 bases, there was a span of 9 bases. Germline V gene data show CDR1 as SGHAT and CDR2 as FQNNGV. This CDR3 is built from 14 residues. PCR used 60 Vbeta primers and 13 Jbeta primers. Some clones are missing from TCRdb's copy, which holds only in-frame ones; the method was immunoSEQ multiplex PCR. The sample lists 40,000 to 55,000 clones; roughly 73% were seen once. What was sequenced was PBMCs. The clonotype was recovered from a young man in good health and CMV-seronegative. The V and J genes are TRBV11-2 and TRBJ2-5; D is possibly TRBD1 (5 bases). CDR3 DNA sequence: TGTGCCAGCAGCTTAGGGTCAGGGAAAGAGACCCAGTACTTC. This gives the protein CASSLGSGKETQYF.